This T cell receptor beta chain is from a study of CD4 and CD8 cells across lung adenocarcinoma regions. From germline, CDR1 is MNHNY and CDR2 SVGAGI (reference sequence). Trimming removed 5 bases from V and 4 bases from J; junction bases left unmatched: 8. The CDR3 extends over 16 amino acids. The patients had localized lung adenocarcinoma, a non-small cell subtype. TCRdb reprocessed the PCR reads with MiXCR, giving one entry per CDR3 protein. Of 24,000 or so distinct CDR3 sequences in the sample, approximately 52% were seen once. By share, this clonotype counts as large (0.1 to 1%). The chain recombines TRBV6-6 with TRBJ2-5; 12 nucleotides match TRBD1. The sample taken for sequencing was CD4+ T cells from the center of a lung tumor. The receptor was derived from a male donor with lung adenocarcinoma. The CD4 and CD8 labels of this study may be unreliable. Written as DNA, the CDR3 is TGTGCCAGCAGTAACGAGGGGACAGGGGGCACAGAGACCCAGTACTTC. It encodes CASSNEGTGGTETQYF.